This TCR beta chain derives from a study of cytomegalovirus exposure and HLA in healthy donors. 60 Vbeta and 13 Jbeta primers were used in PCR. Assay: immunoSEQ multiplex PCR; the TCRdb copy retains only in-frame clones and omits some. The table includes about 150,000 clones, 85% detected once. Notes on the study in general: In a later analysis, TCR beta V- and J-gene trimming was associated with a missense DCLRE1C variant.

The CDR3 contains 17 residues. V was clipped by 5 bases and J by 4 bases; unmatched bases: 11. Germline loops: CDR1 LNHDA, CDR2 SQIVND (reference sequence). On this clone itself: Its antigen remains unidentified.

This sequence joins TRBV19 and TRBJ1-1, with 12 positions matching TRBD1. This TCR was recovered from a boy aged 2-15 years in good health and CMV-seronegative. Sequenced input: PBMCs. The CDR3 reads CASSPLRDRGLGTEAFF. The CDR3, as DNA: TGTGCCAGTAGTCCCCTCCGGGACAGGGGGCTCGGCACTGAAGCTTTCTTT.